Below are 3 T cell receptor beta chains sequenced from a single sample in a study of human T cells and chemical hapten exposure listed by TCRdb under 2021. The library was obtained by RACE. Sequencer: NextSeq 500. The public reads were reanalyzed by TCRdb: fastp trimming at Q25, MiXCR alignment, in-frame beta chains only. Each CDR3 protein gets just one entry, which takes the most common genes and DNA from the rows behind it. This sample is represented by over 85,000 distinct CDR3 sequences; 8.5% to 9% of them were singletons. In total, the top ten clones hold 2.5% to 3.5% of the sample. This sample's time point label indicates: healthy volunteer bleed at 2 weeks. Total RNA was extracted from unfractionated whole blood that had been collected in Tempus Blood RNA tubes. Sequenced: whole blood. Source of these receptors: a female donor in good health. Some clones in this sample may be carry-over from other donors' samples.

This chain uses TRBV5-1 with TRBJ1-1; D not resolved. The CDR3 loop spans 15 amino acids. Trimming pared 0 bases from V and 0 bases from J, leaving 9 bases between. CDR1 SGHRS and CDR2 YFSETQ come from the germline V gene. The CDR3 DNA follows: TGCGCCAGCAGCTTGGGTCCAGTCTTGAACACTGAAGCTTTCTTT. This codes for CASSLGPVLNTEAFF.

This clonotype was observed a single time. This may be a read error, as it is one base from a much larger clone. The chain employs TRBV9 and TRBJ1-5, with D perhaps TRBD1 (5 bases). This CDR3 spans 15 amino acids. Germline V lookup: CDR1 SGDLS, CDR2 YYNGEE. The CDR3 loop reads CASSAGPNSNQPRHF. The CDR3 region has the DNA TGTGCCAGCAGCGCGGGACCGAATAGCAATCAGCCCCGGCATTTT.

As concerns this clonotype: A much larger clone is a single base away; this may be a read error. The chain links TRBV6-6 to TRBJ2-7; D may be TRBD1 (6 bases). V was cut by 4 bases and J by 2 bases, with 12 bases left in between. The CDR3 length is 14 residues. CDR1 MNHNY and CDR2 SVGAGI come from the germline V gene (reference sequence). CDR3 loop: CASSCRGLTYEQYF. CDR3 nucleotide sequence: TGTGCCAGCAGTTGCAGGGGCCTCACCTACGAGCAGTACTTC.